This is a list of T cell receptor beta chains from one sample in a study of T cells in Graves' hyperthyroidism and ophthalmopathy. TCRdb re-analysed the multiplex PCR reads in MiXCR, keeping a single row per CDR3 protein. Of 500,000 to 650,000 distinct CDR3 sequences in the sample, 14% were seen once. The sequencing sample was made of blood. These receptors all come from a woman aged 40-49 years with Graves' hyperthyroidism. The CDR3 runs from the conserved cysteine through the conserved F or W. A D gene is named only where the DNA matches it firmly. Only part of the rows carry a size: once, few, many, or a class if the clone is expanded.

cdr3_aa: CASSIRQGTGYTF
cdr3_nt: TGTGCCAGTAGTATTCGACAGGGTACCGGCTACACCTTC
clone_size: few
j_call: TRBJ1-2
v_call: TRBV19
d_call: TRBD1

cdr3_aa: CASRNTGSGELFF
cdr3_nt: TGTGCCAGCAGAAATACAGGGTCCGGGGAGCTGTTTTTT
clone_size: many
j_call: TRBJ2-2
v_call: TRBV28
d_call: .

cdr3_aa: CASSLAGPGYEQFF
cdr3_nt: TGTGCCAGCAGCTTAGCGGGGCCCGGCTATGAGCAGTTCTTC
clone_size: many
j_call: TRBJ2-1
v_call: TRBV7-6
d_call: .

cdr3_aa: CASSPRSNEQFF
cdr3_nt: TGTGCCAGCTCACCGCGAAGCAATGAGCAGTTCTTC
clone_size: many
j_call: TRBJ2-1
v_call: TRBV18
d_call: .

cdr3_aa: CASRKGQGGDYGYTF
cdr3_nt: TGTGCCAGCAGGAAGGGCCAGGGAGGGGACTATGGCTACACCTTC
clone_size: few
j_call: TRBJ1-2
v_call: TRBV28
d_call: .

cdr3_aa: CASRQDRARTGELFF
cdr3_nt: TGTGCCAGCAGACAGGACAGGGCGCGTACCGGGGAGCTGTTTTTT
clone_size: .
j_call: TRBJ2-2
v_call: TRBV7-3
d_call: TRBD1

cdr3_aa: CSARGPGMKVDQPQHF
cdr3_nt: TGCAGTGCTAGGGGACCAGGGATGAAGGTAGATCAGCCCCAGCATTTT
clone_size: .
j_call: TRBJ1-5
v_call: TRBV20-1
d_call: .

cdr3_aa: CASSSDRGPSLYEQYF
cdr3_nt: TGTGCCAGCAGCTCCGACAGGGGCCCGTCCCTTTACGAGCAGTACTTC
clone_size: few
j_call: TRBJ2-7
v_call: TRBV6-1
d_call: TRBD1

cdr3_aa: CASSLEGLSSYEQYF
cdr3_nt: TGCGCCAGCAGCTTAGAAGGACTAAGCTCCTACGAGCAGTACTTC
clone_size: .
j_call: TRBJ2-7
v_call: TRBV5-1
d_call: .

cdr3_aa: CASIGQNTEAFF
cdr3_nt: TGTGCCAGCATAGGGCAGAACACTGAAGCTTTCTTT
clone_size: many
j_call: TRBJ1-1
v_call: TRBV28
d_call: .

cdr3_aa: CASSLDGRTNYGYTF
cdr3_nt: TGCGCCAGCAGCTTGGATGGCAGAACTAACTATGGCTACACCTTC
clone_size: many
j_call: TRBJ1-2
v_call: TRBV5-1
d_call: .

cdr3_aa: CASRRTALAGVWYEQYF
cdr3_nt: TGTGCCAGCAGAAGGACCGCACTAGCGGGAGTATGGTACGAGCAGTACTTC
clone_size: many
j_call: TRBJ2-7
v_call: TRBV2
d_call: TRBD2

cdr3_aa: CSVVRSSGSSYEQYF
cdr3_nt: TGCAGCGTTGTTAGGTCATCGGGGTCGTCCTACGAGCAGTACTTC
clone_size: .
j_call: TRBJ2-7
v_call: TRBV29-1
d_call: .

cdr3_aa: CASSVTGGTEKLFF
cdr3_nt: TGTGCCAGCAGCGTGACAGGGGGCACTGAAAAACTGTTTTTT
clone_size: many
j_call: TRBJ1-4
v_call: TRBV11-3
d_call: TRBD1

cdr3_aa: CASAPLTGGETQYF
cdr3_nt: TGTGCCAGCGCCCCCCTGACAGGGGGAGAGACCCAGTACTTC
clone_size: .
j_call: TRBJ2-5
v_call: TRBV27
d_call: TRBD1

cdr3_aa: CASSPRPGGETGELFF
cdr3_nt: TGTGCCAGCAGCCCCCGCCCAGGGGGAGAAACCGGGGAGCTGTTTTTT
clone_size: many
j_call: TRBJ2-2
v_call: TRBV11-2
d_call: TRBD1

cdr3_aa: CASSSSGGGLNTEAFF
cdr3_nt: TGTGCCAGCAGCTCATCAGGGGGAGGGTTGAACACTGAAGCTTTCTTT
clone_size: few
j_call: TRBJ1-1
v_call: TRBV7-6
d_call: TRBD1

cdr3_aa: CAISESTWDTEAFF
cdr3_nt: TGTGCCATCAGTGAGTCGACGTGGGACACTGAAGCTTTCTTT
clone_size: .
j_call: TRBJ1-1
v_call: TRBV10-3
d_call: .

cdr3_aa: CASSVESGGPYEQYF
cdr3_nt: TGTGCCAGCAGCGTAGAATCGGGAGGCCCCTACGAGCAGTACTTC
clone_size: few
j_call: TRBJ2-7
v_call: TRBV9
d_call: TRBD2

cdr3_aa: CASSYDRGTIYF
cdr3_nt: TGTGCCAGCAGTTATGACCGGGGCACCATATATTTT
clone_size: .
j_call: TRBJ1-3
v_call: TRBV2
d_call: .

cdr3_aa: CASSDRQGTGELFF
cdr3_nt: TGCGCCAGCAGCGACCGACAGGGGACCGGGGAGCTGTTTTTT
clone_size: many
j_call: TRBJ2-2
v_call: TRBV5-1
d_call: TRBD1

cdr3_aa: CAISDITLPNSYEQYF
cdr3_nt: TGTGCCATCAGTGACATCACGCTTCCTAACTCCTACGAGCAGTACTTC
clone_size: .
j_call: TRBJ2-7
v_call: TRBV10-3
d_call: .

cdr3_aa: CASSLIGGSYEQYF
cdr3_nt: TGTGCCAGCAGTTTAATAGGGGGCTCCTACGAGCAGTACTTC
clone_size: .
j_call: TRBJ2-7
v_call: TRBV12-3/TRBV12-4
d_call: .

cdr3_aa: CASSLFAGTTEAFF
cdr3_nt: TGTGCCAGCAGTTTATTCGCAGGGACCACTGAAGCTTTCTTT
clone_size: many
j_call: TRBJ1-1
v_call: TRBV27
d_call: .

cdr3_aa: CASSKRGGHEQYF
cdr3_nt: TGTGCCAGCAGTAAACGGGGAGGCCACGAGCAGTACTTC
clone_size: few
j_call: TRBJ2-7
v_call: TRBV6-1
d_call: .

cdr3_aa: CASSNRAAQDNQPQHF
cdr3_nt: TGTGCCAGCAGTAACAGGGCGGCACAAGATAATCAGCCCCAGCATTTT
clone_size: .
j_call: TRBJ1-5
v_call: TRBV28
d_call: .

cdr3_aa: CSASFTSGRSNEQFF
cdr3_nt: TGCAGTGCTAGTTTTACTAGCGGGAGGTCGAATGAGCAGTTCTTC
clone_size: many
j_call: TRBJ2-1
v_call: TRBV20-1
d_call: TRBD2

cdr3_aa: CASSHDRVGEQYF
cdr3_nt: TGTGCCAGCAGCCACGACAGGGTAGGGGAGCAGTACTTC
clone_size: few
j_call: TRBJ2-7
v_call: TRBV27
d_call: TRBD1

cdr3_aa: CASSPGTGYFSPLHF
cdr3_nt: TGTGCCAGCAGTCCCGGGACAGGGTATTTTTCACCCCTCCACTTT
clone_size: .
j_call: TRBJ1-6
v_call: TRBV6-2/TRBV6-3
d_call: TRBD1

cdr3_aa: CASSLGNPGYEQFF
cdr3_nt: TGCGCCAGCAGCCTTGGAAATCCAGGGTATGAGCAGTTCTTC
clone_size: many
j_call: TRBJ2-1
v_call: TRBV5-1
d_call: .

cdr3_aa: CSADPTGYNERFF
cdr3_nt: TGCAGTGCTGACCCGACTGGGTACAATGAGCGGTTCTTC
clone_size: .
j_call: TRBJ2-1
v_call: TRBV20-1
d_call: .

cdr3_aa: CASSPEGTLESSYEQYF
cdr3_nt: TGCGCCAGCAGCCCGGAGGGGACGTTGGAGAGCTCCTACGAGCAGTACTTC
clone_size: many
j_call: TRBJ2-7
v_call: TRBV5-1
d_call: .

cdr3_aa: CASSRDEIGYTF
cdr3_nt: TGCGCCAGCAGCAGGGACGAGATTGGCTACACCTTC
clone_size: .
j_call: TRBJ1-2
v_call: TRBV5-1
d_call: .

cdr3_aa: CSVEVQTGVYEQYF
cdr3_nt: TGCAGCGTTGAAGTACAGACCGGAGTCTACGAGCAGTACTTC
clone_size: few
j_call: TRBJ2-7
v_call: TRBV29-1
d_call: .